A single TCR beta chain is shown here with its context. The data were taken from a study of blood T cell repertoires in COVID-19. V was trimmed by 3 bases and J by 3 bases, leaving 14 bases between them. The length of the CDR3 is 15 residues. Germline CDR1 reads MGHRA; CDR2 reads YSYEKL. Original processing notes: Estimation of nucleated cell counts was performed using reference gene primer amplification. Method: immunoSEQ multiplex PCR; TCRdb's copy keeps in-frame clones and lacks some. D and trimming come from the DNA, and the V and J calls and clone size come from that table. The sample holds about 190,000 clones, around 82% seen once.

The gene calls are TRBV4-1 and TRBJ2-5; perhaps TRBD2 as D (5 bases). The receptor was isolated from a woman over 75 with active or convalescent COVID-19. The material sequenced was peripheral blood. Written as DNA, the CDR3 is TGCGCCAGCAGCCATGGCATCGGGGTCAAAGAGACCCAGTACTTC. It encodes CASSHGIGVKETQYF.